A single sample is the source of the 20 T cell receptor beta chains below, sequenced in a study of cytomegalovirus exposure and HLA in healthy donors. The PCR was carried out with 60 Vbeta primers and 13 Jbeta primers. Repertoires were generated with immunoSEQ multiplex PCR, while TCRdb's copy carries only in-frame clones and drops some. The table has 120,000 or so clones, about four fifths seen once. The sequenced material came from PBMCs. These receptors were taken from a man aged 18 to 29 in good health and CMV-seronegative.

This chain connects TRBV7-2 to TRBJ2-1; 9 bases align to TRBD2. From germline, CDR1 is SGHTA and CDR2 FQGNSA. Losses at the gene ends were 4 bases for V and 3 bases for J; bases not matched to a gene: 4. The CDR3 covers 15 residues. CDR3 amino acids: CASSSRTSDYNEQFF. The CDR3 DNA sequence: TGTGCCAGCAGCTCTCGGACTAGCGACTACAATGAGCAGTTCTTC.

This clone was counted only a few times. The chain employs TRBV6-1 and TRBJ1-1, with D perhaps TRBD1 (5 bases). V lost 2 bases, J lost 1 base, and 17 bases lay in between. The CDR3 is made up of 17 amino acids. Looked up from germline, CDR1 is MNHNS and CDR2 is SASEGT. Written as DNA, the CDR3 is TGTGCCAGCAGTGAAATAAAGTCGGGGGGGTGGAACACTGAAGCTTTCTTT. This sequence encodes CASSEIKSGGWNTEAFF.

V usage is TRBV6-6 and J usage is TRBJ2-1, with D maybe TRBD1 (6 bases). The CDR3 sequence is 13 residues long. Trimming took off 7 bases at V and 5 bases at J, with 12 bases between the two ends. Looked up from germline, CDR1 is MNHNY and CDR2 is SVGAGI (reference sequence). The DNA for the CDR3 is TGTGCCAGCACCCCGGACAGCAACAATGAGCAGTTCTTC. It specifies CASTPDSNNEQFF.

The chain couples TRBV6-1 to TRBJ1-2, with D uncertain. Trimming removed 3 bases from V and 6 bases from J, with 11 bases in between. The germline V gene has CDR1 MNHNS and CDR2 SASEGT. The CDR3 consists of 13 residues. The CDR3 sequence: CASSDPGYNGYTF. Written as DNA, the CDR3 is TGTGCCAGCAGTGACCCAGGATATAATGGCTACACCTTC.

The rearrangement joins TRBV9 to TRBJ1-1; D is uncertain. Per germline, CDR1 SGDLS and CDR2 YYNGEE. CDR3 size: 12 residues. V was cut by 4 bases and J by 1 base, with 5 bases left in between. CDR3 bases: TGTGCCAGCAGCCCCAGGAACACTGAAGCTTTCTTT. Amino acids: CASSPRNTEAFF.

V usage is TRBV6-1 and J usage is TRBJ2-5; 10 nucleotides line up with TRBD2. Germline CDR1 and CDR2: MNHNS and SASEGT. V shed 7 bases and J 3 bases; nucleotides not matched to a gene: 5. The CDR3 length is 14 residues. The DNA of the CDR3 is TGTGCCAGCACCTCTAGCGGGGGCAAAGAGACCCAGTACTTC. Protein sequence: CASTSSGGKETQYF.

The chain uses TRBV5-1 and TRBJ2-2, with TRBD1 matching 7 bases. The V segment lost 6 bases and the J segment 0 bases; nucleotides outside the gene matches: 8. Germline values: CDR1 SGHRS, CDR2 YFSETQ. The CDR3 has 16 amino acids. The CDR3 here is CASIESTGSNTGELFF. The CDR3 DNA is TGCGCCAGCATTGAATCGACAGGGTCGAACACCGGGGAGCTGTTTTTT.

The chain links TRBV27 to TRBJ2-7; D may be TRBD1 (6 bases). Germline assignment: CDR1 MNHEY and CDR2 SMNVEV (reference sequence). The CDR3 extends over 15 amino acids. Trimming pared 5 bases from V and 0 bases from J, leaving 14 bases between. DNA for the CDR3: TGTGCCAGCAGTCCACGACAGGTTTACTCCTACGAGCAGTACTTC. Translated, it gives CASSPRQVYSYEQYF.

The CDR3 spells CASSPLQSTDTQYF. The CDR3 region has the DNA TGTGCCAGTAGTCCTCTGCAGAGCACAGATACGCAGTATTTT. The V call is TRBV19, the J call TRBJ2-3; D uncertain. V gave up 5 bases and J gave up 0 bases, with 9 bases separating them. The CDR3 consists of 14 residues. Germline lookup yields CDR1 LNHDA and CDR2 SQIVND (reference sequence). Supplemented by reference TRBV19 and TRBJ2-3, the full variable domain reads DGGITQSPKYLFRKEGQNVTLSCEQNLNHDAMYWYRQDPGQGLRLIYYSQIVNDFQKGDIAEGYSVSREKKESFPLTVTSAQKNPTAFYLCASSPLQSTDTQYFGPGTRLTVL.

The chain has TRBV7-6 and TRBJ2-7, with TRBD2 matching 9 bases. Trimming took 1 base from V and 7 from J; bases not matched to a gene: 5. The germline V gene has CDR1 SGHVS and CDR2 FNYEAQ. The CDR3 consists of 14 residues. The CDR3 sequence: CASSLDSGGEEQYF. The DNA of the CDR3 is TGTGCCAGCAGCTTAGATAGCGGGGGAGAGGAGCAGTACTTC. Based on the CDR3 plus reference TRBV7-6 and TRBJ2-7, the full variable domain is GAGVSQSPRYKVTKRGQDVALRCDPISGHVSLYWYRQALGQGPEFLTYFNYEAQQDKSGLPNDRFSAERPEGSISTLTIQRTEQRDSAMYRCASSLDSGGEEQYFGPGTRLTVT.

The chain uses TRBV10-3 and TRBJ1-1; D unclear. CDR1 is ENHRY and CDR2 is SYGVKD in the germline V gene. The CDR3 runs to 13 residues. Trimming left V 0 bases short and J 6 bases short, with 8 bases between. The CDR3 DNA reads TGTGCCATCAGTGAGTCGCCGGCGGCTGAAGCTTTCTTT. Protein product: CAISESPAAEAFF.

The V call is TRBV5-1, the J call TRBJ1-1, with D unclear. Germline loops: CDR1 SGHRS, CDR2 YFSETQ. V dropped 3 bases and J dropped 3 bases, with 18 bases sitting between them. The CDR3 runs to 16 residues. The CDR3 bases are TGCGCCAGCAGCTCTCTGCCCCCTGAGGGTTACACTGAAGCTTTCTTT. Its protein is CASSSLPPEGYTEAFF.

The rearrangement uses TRBV5-1 and TRBJ1-2; no firm D call. CDR3 length equals 12 residues. From germline, CDR1 is SGHRS and CDR2 YFSETQ. Trimming removed 0 bases at V and 7 bases at J, with 7 bases between. The CDR3 DNA follows: TGCGCCAGCAGCTTGGGCGGGGTTGGCTACACCTTC. The encoded protein is CASSLGGVGYTF. Supplemented by reference TRBV5-1 and TRBJ1-2, the full variable domain reads KAGVTQTPRYLIKTRGQQVTLSCSPISGHRSVSWYQQTPGQGLQFLFEYFSETQRNKGNFPGRFSGRQFSNSRSEMNVSTLELGDSALYLCASSLGGVGYTFGSGTRLTVV.

This clone turned up a few times. The genes are TRBV19 and TRBJ1-5, with 7 bases fitting TRBD1. The CDR3 length is 19 residues. J gave up 1 base and V 5 bases, and 17 bases lay outside the gene matches. The germline gives CDR1 LNHDA, CDR2 SQIVND (reference sequence). This CDR3 is CASSSLPLQGRISNQPQHF. Written as DNA, the CDR3 is TGTGCCAGTAGTTCATTACCCCTACAGGGGAGAATAAGCAATCAGCCCCAGCATTTT.

J is TRBJ2-7 and V is TRBV10-1; a weak D match, TRBD2 (5 bases). The germline gives CDR1 WNHNN, CDR2 SYGVQD (reference sequence). V dropped 3 bases and J dropped 0 bases, with 9 bases sitting between them. CDR3 size: 14 residues. DNA of the CDR3: TGCGCCAGCAGTGACTACGGGGACTCCTACGAGCAGTACTTC. This gives the protein CASSDYGDSYEQYF.

This chain joins TRBV6-1 and TRBJ2-3; no definite D call. V shed 4 bases and J shed 4 bases, with 9 bases lying between them. The CDR3 length is 13 residues. CDR1 and CDR2 (germline): MNHNS, SASEGT. CDR3 residues: CASSVVPADTQYF. CDR3 coding DNA: TGTGCCAGCAGTGTGGTTCCGGCAGATACGCAGTATTTT.

V and J are TRBV27 and TRBJ2-5; D perhaps matches TRBD2 (5 bases). Trimming took off 0 bases at V and 7 bases at J, with 12 bases between the two ends. Per the germline V gene, CDR1 is MNHEY and CDR2 is SMNVEV (reference sequence). The CDR3 is 14 amino acids. The CDR3 DNA is TGTGCCAGCAGTTTATCGGGAGTGAGTGCGACCCAGTACTTC. Translation: CASSLSGVSATQYF.

This chain connects TRBV27 to TRBJ2-6, with no clear D. With 7 bases removed from V and 1 base from J, the gap between germline ends came to 14 bases. Looked up from germline, CDR1 is MNHEY and CDR2 is SMNVEV (reference sequence). This CDR3 comprises 16 residues. In DNA form, the CDR3 reads TGTGCCAGCACCCTTTCCAGTTTATCTGGGGCCAACGTCCTGACTTTC. Protein product: CASTLSSLSGANVLTF.

CDR3 amino acids: CASSLTGGTEAFF. The DNA of the CDR3 is TGTGCCAGCAGCCTGACAGGGGGCACTGAAGCTTTCTTT. The chain employs TRBV9 and TRBJ1-1, with 9 bases lining up with TRBD1. The ends lost 4 bases at V and 4 bases at J; junction bases unmatched: 2. CDR3 length: 13 residues. Germline loops: CDR1 SGDLS, CDR2 YYNGEE.

The chain combines TRBV7-2 with TRBJ1-1; D perhaps matches TRBD1 (5 bases). V was pared by 2 bases and J by 2 bases, with 12 bases between. The CDR3 loop spans 15 amino acids. Germline CDR1 reads SGHTA; CDR2 reads FQGNSA. The CDR3 nucleotides read TGTGCCAGCAGCTTAAGCAGGGCGGCAAACACTGAAGCTTTCTTT. It translates to CASSLSRAANTEAFF.